A selection of T cell receptor beta chains follows, all from one sample in a study of blood T cell repertoires in COVID-19. Only in-frame clones appear in the TCRdb table, and some are missing; sequencing was by immunoSEQ multiplex PCR. This sample has around 100,000 clones, with 65% to 90% found just once. The sequenced material came from PBMCs or T cells enriched from blood (not recorded which). Every receptor here comes from a woman between 50 and 59 years old who had recovered from COVID-19. Both conserved end residues are part of each CDR3. Fields, in order: clone size, J gene, V gene, D gene, CDR3 DNA, CDR3 protein. The D gene is left open where the match is weak. Rows may omit the clone size; those that give it use once, few, many or a size class.

clone size: .
J gene: TRBJ2-1
V gene: TRBV24-1
D gene: TRBD2
CDR3 DNA: TGTGCCACCAGTGAGATTAGCGGGGGATTCCGAGTTGAGCAGTTCTTC
CDR3 protein: CATSEISGGFRVEQFF

clone size: .
J gene: TRBJ2-1
V gene: TRBV9
D gene: TRBD2
CDR3 DNA: TGTGCCAGCAGCGTACTAGCGGGCCACAATGAGCAGTTCTTC
CDR3 protein: CASSVLAGHNEQFF

clone size: .
J gene: TRBJ2-1
V gene: TRBV7-2
D gene: TRBD2
CDR3 DNA: TGTGCCAGCAGCCCAACGACTAGCACGGATGAGCAGTTCTTC
CDR3 protein: CASSPTTSTDEQFF

clone size: once
J gene: TRBJ2-5
V gene: TRBV12-3/TRBV12-4
D gene: .
CDR3 DNA: TGTGCCAGCAGTTTATACAGACAAGAGACCCAGTACTTC
CDR3 protein: CASSLYRQETQYF

clone size: .
J gene: TRBJ2-7
V gene: TRBV28
D gene: .
CDR3 DNA: TGTGCCAGCGTCCCCCGCGGAAAGGGGAAGACCTACGAGCAGTACTTC
CDR3 protein: CASVPRGKGKTYEQYF

clone size: .
J gene: TRBJ1-3
V gene: TRBV28
D gene: .
CDR3 DNA: TGTGCCATCACAGGTCCTGGAAACACCATATATTTT
CDR3 protein: CAITGPGNTIYF

clone size: .
J gene: TRBJ1-6
V gene: TRBV11-1
D gene: .
CDR3 DNA: TGTGCCAGCAGCTTAGAGTTCAGCGCCAGCAGCCTCCACTTT
CDR3 protein: CASSLEFSASSLHF

clone size: .
J gene: TRBJ2-3
V gene: TRBV7-2
D gene: TRBD2
CDR3 DNA: TGTGCCAGCAGCTTATTCCTAGCGGGGGGGCCCTCAGATACGCAGTATTTT
CDR3 protein: CASSLFLAGGPSDTQYF

clone size: .
J gene: TRBJ2-2
V gene: TRBV27
D gene: TRBD2
CDR3 DNA: TGTGCCAGCAGTACGCCTAGCGGGAGGAATAGGGGCGGGGAGCTGTTTTTT
CDR3 protein: CASSTPSGRNRGGELFF

clone size: .
J gene: TRBJ2-3
V gene: TRBV19
D gene: TRBD1
CDR3 DNA: TGTGCCAGTAGTCCAGGGGGACAGACGACAGATACGCAGTATTTT
CDR3 protein: CASSPGGQTTDTQYF

clone size: .
J gene: TRBJ2-1
V gene: TRBV2
D gene: .
CDR3 DNA: TGTGCCAGCACCCAGACTAGAGCCTACAATGAGCAGTTCTTC
CDR3 protein: CASTQTRAYNEQFF

clone size: .
J gene: TRBJ1-2
V gene: TRBV5-4
D gene: .
CDR3 DNA: TGTGCCAGCAGTCGAGGGACTAACTATGGCTACACCTTC
CDR3 protein: CASSRGTNYGYTF

clone size: once
J gene: TRBJ2-7
V gene: TRBV6-5
D gene: .
CDR3 DNA: TGTGCCAGCAGGGACCCGATGGGGGGAGCCTACGAGCAGTACTTC
CDR3 protein: CASRDPMGGAYEQYF

clone size: .
J gene: TRBJ2-3
V gene: TRBV5-5
D gene: .
CDR3 DNA: TGTGCCAGCAACCCGCCTCAGGGAACAGATACGCAGTATTTT
CDR3 protein: CASNPPQGTDTQYF

clone size: .
J gene: TRBJ1-4
V gene: TRBV28
D gene: TRBD1
CDR3 DNA: TGTGCCAGCAGTTTAGGCGGGACAGGGGATGAAAAACTGTTTTTT
CDR3 protein: CASSLGGTGDEKLFF

clone size: .
J gene: TRBJ1-1
V gene: TRBV28
D gene: .
CDR3 DNA: TGTGCCAGCAGGGCAGGGGATTTGAACACTGAAGCTTTCTTT
CDR3 protein: CASRAGDLNTEAFF

clone size: .
J gene: TRBJ1-3
V gene: TRBV5-1
D gene: .
CDR3 DNA: TGCGCCAGCAGCTTACAGTCCTTCTCTGGAAACACCATATATTTT
CDR3 protein: CASSLQSFSGNTIYF

clone size: .
J gene: TRBJ2-7
V gene: TRBV7-9
D gene: TRBD1
CDR3 DNA: TGTGCCAGCAGCTTAGCCTTTGGGGACAGGGCCTACGAGCAGTACTTC
CDR3 protein: CASSLAFGDRAYEQYF

clone size: few
J gene: TRBJ2-7
V gene: TRBV29-1
D gene: .
CDR3 DNA: TGCAGCGTTGAAGAGCGGGACTACGAGCAGTACTTC
CDR3 protein: CSVEERDYEQYF

clone size: few
J gene: TRBJ1-2
V gene: TRBV5-1
D gene: TRBD1
CDR3 DNA: TGCGCCAGCAGCACAACGGGACAGGGCGGTGGCTACACCTTC
CDR3 protein: CASSTTGQGGGYTF

clone size: .
J gene: TRBJ1-2
V gene: TRBV27
D gene: TRBD1
CDR3 DNA: TGTGCCAGCAGTCCGGGACAGGGCTCAGCTTCCGGCTACACCTTC
CDR3 protein: CASSPGQGSASGYTF

clone size: .
J gene: TRBJ2-1
V gene: TRBV19
D gene: TRBD2
CDR3 DNA: TGTGCCAGTAGTGCCGGGACTAGCAGTCGTGAGCAGTTCTTC
CDR3 protein: CASSAGTSSREQFF

clone size: .
J gene: TRBJ2-7
V gene: TRBV9
D gene: .
CDR3 DNA: TGTGCCAGCAGCGTTGCCCCCGGGACAAGAACCTACGAGCAGTACTTC
CDR3 protein: CASSVAPGTRTYEQYF

clone size: .
J gene: TRBJ2-7
V gene: TRBV10-2
D gene: TRBD2
CDR3 DNA: TGCGCCAGCAGGCTAGCGGGAGAGTACGAGCAGTACTTC
CDR3 protein: CASRLAGEYEQYF

clone size: .
J gene: TRBJ2-2
V gene: TRBV5-1
D gene: .
CDR3 DNA: TGCGCCAGCAGTCCAGGGAAGACCGGGGAGCTGTTTTTT
CDR3 protein: CASSPGKTGELFF

clone size: .
J gene: TRBJ2-1
V gene: TRBV21-1
D gene: .
CDR3 DNA: TGTGCCAGCAGCCTCCGGCCGGGACAGACCTGTGAGCAGTTCTTC
CDR3 protein: CASSLRPGQTCEQFF

clone size: few
J gene: TRBJ1-5
V gene: TRBV19
D gene: TRBD1
CDR3 DNA: TGTGCCAGCCGGACAGGGGGCGGGGGACAGCCCCAGCATTTT
CDR3 protein: CASRTGGGGQPQHF

clone size: .
J gene: TRBJ1-1
V gene: TRBV5-1
D gene: .
CDR3 DNA: TGCGCCAGCAGCGAGCAGAACACTGAAGCTTTCTTT
CDR3 protein: CASSEQNTEAFF

clone size: .
J gene: TRBJ1-5
V gene: TRBV6-1
D gene: .
CDR3 DNA: TGTGCCAGCTCGGATCCAGGGGTGAGTCAGCCCCAGCATTTT
CDR3 protein: CASSDPGVSQPQHF

clone size: .
J gene: TRBJ1-1
V gene: TRBV29-1
D gene: .
CDR3 DNA: TGCAGCGTTGAATCCCCGTTGAACACTGAAGCTTTCTTT
CDR3 protein: CSVESPLNTEAFF

clone size: .
J gene: TRBJ1-1
V gene: TRBV27
D gene: TRBD1
CDR3 DNA: TGTGCCAGCAGTAAGCGGACAGGGACGGGCCCGAACACTGAAGCTTTCTTT
CDR3 protein: CASSKRTGTGPNTEAFF

clone size: .
J gene: TRBJ2-5
V gene: TRBV24-1
D gene: TRBD1
CDR3 DNA: TGTGCCACCAGTGCCCGGAGCGGACAGGGGGTAGAGACCCAGTACTTC
CDR3 protein: CATSARSGQGVETQYF

clone size: .
J gene: TRBJ2-7
V gene: TRBV5-6
D gene: .
CDR3 DNA: TGTGCCAGCAGCTTGGAGTCAGGGGATAGCTACGAGCAGTACTTC
CDR3 protein: CASSLESGDSYEQYF

clone size: .
J gene: TRBJ2-5
V gene: TRBV3-1/TRBV3-2
D gene: TRBD2
CDR3 DNA: TGTGCCAGCAGCCAAGATAGTATAGCCTTTAGCGGGGGGGTTGTAGAGACCCAGTACTTC
CDR3 protein: CASSQDSIAFSGGVVETQYF

clone size: .
J gene: TRBJ1-4
V gene: TRBV7-2
D gene: .
CDR3 DNA: TGTGCCAGCAGCCCAAGTGCCAGGAGGAATGAAAAACTGTTTTTT
CDR3 protein: CASSPSARRNEKLFF

clone size: .
J gene: TRBJ2-7
V gene: TRBV4-1
D gene: .
CDR3 DNA: TGCGCCAGCAGCCAAGTTGGTGGACAGATCTACGAGCAGTACTTC
CDR3 protein: CASSQVGGQIYEQYF

clone size: .
J gene: TRBJ2-1
V gene: TRBV3-1/TRBV3-2
D gene: .
CDR3 DNA: TGTGCCAGCAGCCCTGCGAAAGCGGTTTTAAAAAGGGTGCAGTTCTTC
CDR3 protein: CASSPAKAVLKRVQFF

clone size: .
J gene: TRBJ1-6
V gene: TRBV30
D gene: TRBD1
CDR3 DNA: TGTGCCTGGAGGCCAGGGGGATCCTCCTATAATTCACCCCTCCACTTT
CDR3 protein: CAWRPGGSSYNSPLHF

clone size: .
J gene: TRBJ2-1
V gene: TRBV7-3
D gene: TRBD2
CDR3 DNA: TGTGCCAGCAGCTTAACTGGCTCCGGGACTAGGGGTCCCAATGAGCAGTTCTTC
CDR3 protein: CASSLTGSGTRGPNEQFF

clone size: .
J gene: TRBJ2-7
V gene: TRBV28
D gene: .
CDR3 DNA: TGTGCGGTTCAGGGTACCTACGAGCAGTACTTC
CDR3 protein: CAVQGTYEQYF

clone size: .
J gene: TRBJ2-1
V gene: TRBV28
D gene: TRBD2
CDR3 DNA: TGTGCCAGCTTGACTAGCGGGAGAGAAGGGTACAATGAGCAGTTCTTC
CDR3 protein: CASLTSGREGYNEQFF

clone size: once
J gene: TRBJ1-4
V gene: TRBV2
D gene: .
CDR3 DNA: TGTGCCAGCAGCGGGACTGCCGTTTCGGGAAAACTGTTTTTT
CDR3 protein: CASSGTAVSGKLFF

clone size: .
J gene: TRBJ2-7
V gene: TRBV3-1/TRBV3-2
D gene: .
CDR3 DNA: TGTGCCAGCAGCTCCGGAGTGGAGCAGTACTTC
CDR3 protein: CASSSGVEQYF

clone size: once
J gene: TRBJ1-4
V gene: TRBV28
D gene: .
CDR3 DNA: TGTGCCAGCAGCCGTACCGCGGGAGGCAGTGAAAAACTGTTTTTT
CDR3 protein: CASSRTAGGSEKLFF

clone size: once
J gene: TRBJ1-3
V gene: TRBV5-8
D gene: .
CDR3 DNA: TGTGCCAGCAGCGCTGGCGGACATCACTCTGGAAACACCATATATTTT
CDR3 protein: CASSAGGHHSGNTIYF

clone size: .
J gene: TRBJ1-1
V gene: TRBV5-5
D gene: TRBD1
CDR3 DNA: TGTGCCAGCAGCTTCTCAACAGGGGGCACTGAAGCTTTCTTT
CDR3 protein: CASSFSTGGTEAFF

clone size: .
J gene: TRBJ2-2
V gene: TRBV11-3
D gene: .
CDR3 DNA: TGTGCCAGCAGCTTAGACAGGAACGACGGGGAGCTGTTTTTT
CDR3 protein: CASSLDRNDGELFF

clone size: .
J gene: TRBJ2-7
V gene: TRBV19
D gene: .
CDR3 DNA: TGTGCCACCTCATCTCCTGCGGGTAACTACGAGCAGTACTTC
CDR3 protein: CATSSPAGNYEQYF

clone size: few
J gene: TRBJ1-2
V gene: TRBV19
D gene: TRBD1
CDR3 DNA: TGTGCCAGTAGTTCCCGGGACAGGGCAGAAGGCTACACCTTC
CDR3 protein: CASSSRDRAEGYTF

clone size: .
J gene: TRBJ1-5
V gene: TRBV27
D gene: .
CDR3 DNA: TGTGCCAGCAGCTTGGGCCGGCCAACTCAGCCCCAGCATTTT
CDR3 protein: CASSLGRPTQPQHF

clone size: .
J gene: TRBJ2-7
V gene: TRBV5-5
D gene: .
CDR3 DNA: TGTGCCAGCAGCTTGGCGGGACTCTCCTACGAGCAGTACTTC
CDR3 protein: CASSLAGLSYEQYF

clone size: .
J gene: TRBJ1-1
V gene: TRBV5-1
D gene: TRBD1
CDR3 DNA: TGCGCCAGCAGCGGGACAGGATACACTGAAGCTTTCTTT
CDR3 protein: CASSGTGYTEAFF

clone size: .
J gene: TRBJ2-7
V gene: TRBV12-2
D gene: .
CDR3 DNA: TGTGCAAGTCGCTTGGTACCGGGACAGGGTCGTTACGAGCAGTACTTC
CDR3 protein: CASRLVPGQGRYEQYF

clone size: once
J gene: TRBJ1-3
V gene: TRBV9
D gene: TRBD1
CDR3 DNA: TGTGCCAGCAGCGTACGAGCCGGGACAGCAAACACCATATATTTT
CDR3 protein: CASSVRAGTANTIYF

clone size: once
J gene: TRBJ2-7
V gene: TRBV27
D gene: .
CDR3 DNA: TGTGCCAGCAGTCCCGGCCGAGGAGGTTCCTTTAAGCTGCAGTACTTC
CDR3 protein: CASSPGRGGSFKLQYF

clone size: .
J gene: TRBJ2-2
V gene: TRBV30
D gene: .
CDR3 DNA: TGTGCCTGGAGTTACGGCGGGGAGCTGTTTTTT
CDR3 protein: CAWSYGGELFF

clone size: .
J gene: TRBJ1-4
V gene: TRBV30
D gene: .
CDR3 DNA: TGTGCCTGGAGTGCCCGTCGGGACATATTTTTT
CDR3 protein: CAWSARRDIFF

clone size: .
J gene: TRBJ2-7
V gene: TRBV4-1
D gene: .
CDR3 DNA: TGCGCCAGCAGCCAGGGGCCCTCCTACGAGCAGTACTTC
CDR3 protein: CASSQGPSYEQYF

clone size: .
J gene: TRBJ1-2
V gene: TRBV28
D gene: .
CDR3 DNA: TGTGCCAGCCAATACCGGCGGGGCTACACCTTC
CDR3 protein: CASQYRRGYTF

clone size: .
J gene: TRBJ2-1
V gene: TRBV7-8
D gene: .
CDR3 DNA: TGTGCCAGCAGTTACCGACGGGATGAGCAGTTCTTC
CDR3 protein: CASSYRRDEQFF